These 27 T cell receptor beta chains were sequenced from one sample in a study of cytomegalovirus exposure and HLA in healthy donors. Using immunoSEQ multiplex PCR, the repertoire was profiled, and TCRdb retains in-frame clones only, with some absent. The data show roughly 260,000 clones, with nearly 90% seen just once and 0.37% held by the top ten. Material for sequencing was PBMCs. Source of these receptors: a woman younger than 35 in good health and CMV-seronegative.

This sequence joins TRBV28 and TRBJ2-7, with 9 bases lining up with TRBD1. Trimming at V came to 3 bases and at J to 0 bases, leaving 6 bases not matched to a gene. The CDR3 spans 16 residues. The V gene's germline CDR1 is MDHEN and CDR2 SYDVKM. The CDR3 region has the DNA TGTGCCAGCAGTTTTCCCAGACAGGGGGGCTCCTACGAGCAGTACTTC. Its translation: CASSFPRQGGSYEQYF. The full variable domain, with the rest looked up from reference TRBV28 and TRBJ2-7, is DVKVTQSSRYLVKRTGEKVFLECVQDMDHENMFWYRQDPGLGLRLIYFSYDVKMKEKGDIPEGYSVSREKKERFSLILESASTNQTSMYLCASSFPRQGGSYEQYFGPGTRLTVT.

This sequence joins TRBV6-5 and TRBJ1-5; D gene ambiguous. The CDR3 totals 15 residues. V lost 4 bases, J lost 5 bases, and 15 bases lay in between. Germline V gives CDR1 MNHEY, CDR2 SVGAGI. CDR3 DNA: TGTGCCAGCAGTTTTTCGCGGGAAACCCATCAGCCCCAGCATTTT. It specifies CASSFSRETHQPQHF.

This chain connects TRBV5-1 to TRBJ2-1; D is unresolved. Germline V gives CDR1 SGHRS, CDR2 YFSETQ. The CDR3 totals 11 residues. Between the trimmed V and J ends, which lost 6 bases and 9 bases, there was a span of 10 bases. CDR3 DNA: TGCGCCAGCAAAGAAGGAGCTGAGCAGTTCTTC. Translated: CASKEGAEQFF.

V usage is TRBV2 and J usage is TRBJ2-3, with D maybe TRBD1 (6 bases). Trimming cost V 9 bases and J 0 bases, with 13 bases left between them. CDR3 length: 14 amino acids. The germline V gene encodes CDR1 SNHLY and CDR2 FYNNEI. Here the CDR3 reads CASGATGSTDTQYF. The CDR3, as DNA: TGTGCCAGTGGGGCGACAGGCAGCACAGATACGCAGTATTTT.

V gene TRBV6-6 combines with J gene TRBJ1-1; the D gene is possibly TRBD1 (5 bases). The CDR3 is 16 amino acids. Trimming removed 7 bases at V and 1 base at J, with 19 bases between. Per the germline V gene, CDR1 is MNHNY and CDR2 is SVGAGI (reference sequence). CDR3 nucleotide sequence: TGTGCCAGCACCCAATTTGCCAGGGTTGAGAACACTGAAGCTTTCTTT. Its translation: CASTQFARVENTEAFF.

To note about this clone: The sample has other DNA sequences that encode this CDR3 too. The gene calls are TRBV6-6 and TRBJ1-5; D uncertain. Germline V gene sequence: CDR1 MNHNY, CDR2 SVGAGI (reference sequence). The CDR3 is made up of 13 amino acids. The V and J ends lost 3 bases and 7 bases respectively, with 10 bases between them. The CDR3 DNA is TGTGCCAGCAGTTATGGGGAGGGACAGCCCCAGCATTTT. It yields the protein CASSYGEGQPQHF.

V gene TRBV29-1 combines with J gene TRBJ2-5; 7 nucleotides align to TRBD1. This CDR3 has 12 amino acids. Germline values: CDR1 SQVTM, CDR2 ANQGSEA. J gave up 1 base and V 5 bases, and 1 base lay outside the gene matches. CDR3 bases: TGCAGCGTTACAGGGGCCCAAGAGACCCAGTACTTC. Its translation: CSVTGAQETQYF.

The rearrangement uses TRBV20-1 and TRBJ2-7, with D perhaps TRBD2 (6 bases). Germline V gene data show CDR1 as DFQATT and CDR2 as SNEGSKA (reference sequence). V lost 3 bases and J lost 5, with 8 bases in between. The CDR3 totals 11 residues. The CDR3 nucleotides are TGCAGTGCTAGGGAGGGAAACGAGCAGTACTTC. Encoded protein: CSAREGNEQYF.

The chain combines TRBV19 with TRBJ2-7, with D possibly matching TRBD1 (6 bases). V dropped 5 bases and J dropped 7 bases, with 12 bases sitting between them. CDR1 is LNHDA and CDR2 is SQIVND in the germline V gene (reference sequence). The CDR3 spans 12 residues. CDR3 sequence (DNA): TGTGCCAGTAGTCGGACAGCCCGGGAGCAGTACTTC. Protein: CASSRTAREQYF. Full variable domain (rest looked up from reference TRBV19 and TRBJ2-7): DGGITQSPKYLFRKEGQNVTLSCEQNLNHDAMYWYRQDPGQGLRLIYYSQIVNDFQKGDIAEGYSVSREKKESFPLTVTSAQKNPTAFYLCASSRTAREQYFGPGTRLTVT.

V and J are TRBV28 and TRBJ2-2; D not certain. The V end lost 4 bases, the J end lost 6 bases, and 9 bases lay between the germline ends. Germline loops: CDR1 MDHEN, CDR2 SYDVKM. This CDR3 is built from 13 residues. DNA of the CDR3: TGTGCCAGCAGTTCCAGGTCACCCGGGGAGCTGTTTTTT. It translates to CASSSRSPGELFF.

J is TRBJ2-7 and V is TRBV7-2; D uncertain. V lost 7 bases and J lost 2, with 21 bases in between. The germline V gene has CDR1 SGHTA and CDR2 FQGNSA. The CDR3 sequence is 16 residues long. Written as DNA, the CDR3 is TGTGCCAGCACCACGCCCGGTAACCGGGTCCCCTACGAGCAGTACTTC. Encoded protein: CASTTPGNRVPYEQYF.

The rearrangement uses TRBV7-9 and TRBJ1-1; a possible D gene is TRBD1 (5 bases). The V and J ends lost 1 base and 4 bases respectively, with 10 bases between them. Germline CDR1 reads SEHNR; CDR2 reads FQNEAQ (reference sequence). The CDR3 has 14 amino acids. Written as DNA, the CDR3 is TGTGCCAGCAGCTTAGTTGGGGGGAGCACTGAAGCTTTCTTT. Translated, it gives CASSLVGGSTEAFF.

The V call is TRBV27, the J call TRBJ2-1; tentative D call: TRBD2 (6 bases). Germline CDR1 and CDR2: MNHEY and SMNVEV (reference sequence). This CDR3 has 16 amino acids. The V and J ends lost 3 bases and 7 bases respectively, with 19 bases between them. CDR3 amino acids: CASSLWGDADTNEQFF. CDR3 sequence (DNA): TGTGCCAGCAGTTTGTGGGGGGACGCCGATACGAATGAGCAGTTCTTC.

The rearrangement links TRBV27 to TRBJ1-5, with a weak D call TRBD1 (5 bases). This CDR3 comprises 16 residues. With 2 bases removed from V and 7 bases from J, the gap between germline ends came to 18 bases. CDR1 is MNHEY and CDR2 is SMNVEV in the germline V gene (reference sequence). CDR3 residues: CASSLVWGRVDQPQHF. The DNA of the CDR3 is TGTGCCAGCAGTTTAGTCTGGGGCAGGGTTGACCAGCCCCAGCATTTT.

This clone appeared once. The CDR3 protein is CASSEGASGPYEQYV. The CDR3 coding sequence is TGTGCCAGCAGTGAAGGGGCTAGCGGGCCCTACGAGCAGTACGTC. This chain connects TRBV6-1 to TRBJ2-7, with TRBD2 matching over 8 bases. The CDR3 totals 15 residues. CDR1 is MNHNS, CDR2 SASEGT, per germline. Trimming removed 1 base from V and 2 bases from J; junction bases left unmatched: 4.

This chain joins TRBV10-3 and TRBJ1-2; D might be TRBD1 (6 bases). Germline V lookup: CDR1 ENHRY, CDR2 SYGVKD. V lost 11 bases, J lost 5 bases, and 12 bases lay in between. The CDR3 loop spans 11 amino acids. DNA for the CDR3: TGTGCCTTTTGGGACACGTATGGCTACACCTTC. It codes for CAFWDTYGYTF.

The rearrangement uses TRBV29-1 and TRBJ1-1, with TRBD1 matching 8 bases. Germline-derived CDR1 and CDR2 are SQVTM and ANQGSEA. V lost 7 bases to trimming and J lost 1 base; unmatched junction nucleotides: 5. The CDR3 extends over 13 amino acids. CDR3 sequence reads: CSGGDRGNTEAFF. The CDR3, as DNA: TGCAGCGGAGGAGACAGGGGGAACACTGAAGCTTTCTTT. Full variable domain (missing parts from reference TRBV29-1 and TRBJ1-1): SAVISQKPSRDICQRGTSLTIQCQVDSQVTMMFWYRQQPGQSLTLIATANQGSEATYESGFVIDKFPISRPNLTFSTLTVSNMSPEDSSIYLCSGGDRGNTEAFFGQGTRLTVV.

V gene TRBV7-9 combines with J gene TRBJ1-1; unclear D gene. This CDR3 region has 13 residues. V lost 5 bases and J 10 bases, leaving 17 bases between the germline ends. Germline values: CDR1 SEHNR, CDR2 FQNEAQ (reference sequence). CDR3 DNA: TGTGCCAGCAGCCTACTCGAGTCGGGTGGAGCTTTCTTT. Protein sequence: CASSLLESGGAFF. Together with reference TRBV7-9 and TRBJ1-1, the CDR3 gives the full variable domain: DTGVSQNPRHKITKRGQNVTFRCDPISEHNRLYWYRQTLGQGPEFLTYFQNEAQLEKSRLLSDRFSAERPKGSFSTLEIQRTEQGDSAMYLCASSLLESGGAFFGQGTRLTVV.

The chain carries TRBV5-5 and TRBJ2-7; D not certain. CDR1 and CDR2 from the germline V gene are SGHKS and YYEKEE (reference sequence). The CDR3 length is 16 residues. Trimming left V 0 bases short and J 0 bases short, with 13 bases between. CDR3 loop: CASSLGVHRGSYEQYF. CDR3 DNA sequence: TGTGCCAGCAGCTTGGGTGTACACCGAGGCTCCTACGAGCAGTACTTC.

The J gene is TRBJ1-1, the V gene TRBV27, with a tentative D call TRBD1 (5 bases). This CDR3 contains 14 residues. Germline CDR1 is MNHEY and CDR2 is SMNVEV (reference sequence). V was trimmed by 5 bases and J by 4 bases, leaving 14 bases between them. For the CDR3, the DNA is TGTGCCAGCAGTATCAGGGCGTTTGCCACTGAAGCTTTCTTT. It is translated as CASSIRAFATEAFF.

V gene TRBV7-8 combines with J gene TRBJ2-1, with 9 bases aligning to TRBD2. V dropped 2 bases and J dropped 0; count of bases not matched to a gene: 5. The CDR3 sequence is 17 residues long. Germline lookup yields CDR1 SGHVS and CDR2 FQNEAQ. The CDR3 is CASSLLAGRSSYNEQFF. DNA of the CDR3: TGTGCCAGCAGCTTACTAGCGGGGAGGAGCTCCTACAATGAGCAGTTCTTC.

This rearrangement joins TRBV5-4 to TRBJ1-1; D is ambiguous. The CDR3 loop spans 13 amino acids. The V end was cut by 1 base, the J end by 2 bases, with 6 bases between. Looked up from germline, CDR1 is SGHNT and CDR2 is YYREEE (reference sequence). The CDR3 sequence: CASSLSLNTEAFF. The CDR3 region has the DNA TGTGCCAGCAGCTTGTCCCTAAACACTGAAGCTTTCTTT. The variable domain in full, with the rest retrieved from reference TRBV5-4 and TRBJ1-1, is ETGVTQSPTHLIKTRGQQVTLRCSSQSGHNTVSWYQQALGQGPQFIFQYYREEENGRGNFPPRFSGLQFPNYSSELNVNALELDDSALYLCASSLSLNTEAFFGQGTRLTVV.

The chain combines TRBV14 with TRBJ2-7; D is perhaps TRBD1 (6 bases). Per germline, CDR1 SGHDN and CDR2 FVKESK. V shed 4 bases and J shed 6 bases, with 13 bases lying between them. This CDR3 comprises 13 residues. The CDR3 nucleotides read TGTGCCAGCAGCCTACAGGGTTTGAGCGAGCAGTACGTC. As protein: CASSLQGLSEQYV.

The V call is TRBV6-5, the J call TRBJ2-5, with TRBD2 identical over 10 bases. CDR1 is MNHEY, CDR2 SVGAGI, per germline. Trimming removed 3 bases from V and 1 base from J; junction bases left unmatched: 5. The CDR3 length is 16 residues. The CDR3 sequence: CASSYGSGGAQETQYF. In DNA form, the CDR3 reads TGTGCCAGCAGTTATGGGAGCGGGGGGGCCCAAGAGACCCAGTACTTC.

This chain joins TRBV7-6 and TRBJ2-1; 11 bases line up with TRBD1. Germline CDR1 reads SGHVS; CDR2 reads FNYEAQ. The CDR3 is 16 amino acids. V trimming: 2 bases; J trimming: 7 bases; junction bases outside the gene matches: 7. The CDR3 loop reads CASSLWTGGAGNEQFF. DNA for the CDR3: TGTGCCAGCAGCTTATGGACAGGGGGCGCCGGTAATGAGCAGTTCTTC.

This chain links TRBV4-1 with TRBJ2-7; D perhaps matches TRBD1 (7 bases). The germline CDR1 and CDR2 sequences are MGHRA and YSYEKL. CDR3 length: 12 residues. The V end lost 4 bases, the J end lost 4 bases, and 8 bases lay between the germline ends. CDR3 in amino acids: CASSPGGYEQYF. The CDR3 DNA follows: TGCGCCAGCAGCCCAGGGGGGTACGAGCAGTACTTC.

This chain joins TRBV5-1 and TRBJ2-1, with 7 nucleotides matching TRBD1. CDR1 and CDR2 (germline): SGHRS, YFSETQ. The V segment lost 6 bases and the J segment 4 bases; nucleotides outside the gene matches: 7. CDR3 length: 14 amino acids. CDR3 in amino acids: CASTKGQVYNEQFF. The CDR3 DNA follows: TGCGCCAGCACAAAAGGACAGGTGTACAATGAGCAGTTCTTC.